Here is one T cell receptor (beta chain) with its context. What it binds is unknown. Libraries were prepared by immunoSEQ multiplex PCR; TCRdb keeps only in-frame clonotypes and omits some of them. This sample has approximately 80,000 clones, with 75% to 95% found just once. The data stem from a study of OX40 agonist ivuxolimab in advanced cancers. Looking at the study overall: Previous treatment with anti-PD-1, anti-PD-L1 or anti-CTLA-4 therapy was allowed; 35% to 50% had received some. Study-level points and caveats: The 0.1-3.0 mg/kg partial responders had among the lowest clonal expansion.

This sample comprised CD4+ or CD8+ T cells sorted from blood, obtained in a trial of the OX40 agonist ivuxolimab. This receptor was identified in an adult with an advanced solid tumor such as melanoma, head and neck, liver or kidney cancer.

As DNA, the CDR3 is TGCAGCGGCGGGACGGGGGCCGGGGAGCTGTTTTTT. This gives the protein CSGGTGAGELFF. V and J are TRBV29-1 and TRBJ2-2, with a possible D match to TRBD2 (6 bases). Germline V lookup: CDR1 SQVTM, CDR2 ANQGSEA. Trimming pared 7 bases from V and 6 bases from J, leaving 12 bases between. The CDR3 runs 12 residues.